This T cell receptor beta chain originates from a study of CD4 T cells in relation to SARS-CoV-2 and coronaviruses. Study details: ViraFEST: approximately ten-day antigen culture of PBMCs, then TCR beta CDR3 sequencing.

General study results and limits: No crossreactivity against non-spike viral proteins was tested here. Monoreactive clones expanded significantly more to SARS-CoV-2 than crossreactive clones did.

The unexposed donors gave CD4+ T cells in about 2010-2019, prior to COVID-19. Isolation of CD4+ T cells took place after approximately eleven days in culture. Testing used SARS-CoV-2 S/N and four cold-coronavirus spikes on unexposed-donor CD4+ T cells, cells permitting. Points on this clone: Its antigen is not known.

This CDR3 comprises 15 residues. Trimming took 0 bases from V and 4 from J, leaving 11 bases between them. CDR1 and CDR2 (germline): SGHAT, FQNNGV. TCRdb's copy holds only in-frame clones and misses some; the assay was immunoSEQ multiplex PCR. The data hold about 12,000 clones, with 69% observed a single time. The chain joins TRBV11-2 to TRBJ2-3; D gene ambiguous. This sequence originates from a human donor in good health. Sequenced material: CD4+ T cells from PBMCs, cultured in vitro. Here the CDR3 DNA reads TGTGCCAGCAGCTTAGATCAAGAATGGGCAGATACGCAGTATTTT. It yields the protein CASSLDQEWADTQYF.